This T cell receptor (beta chain) was retrieved from a study of blood T cells in healthy people across ages. Study-wide points: TCR beta diversity, measured per million T cells, fell in a roughly linear way with age. Versus aged donors, long-lived donors had higher diversity and more naive CD4+ cells.

CDR3 size: 17 residues. V was shortened by 0 bases and J by 4 bases, with 13 bases between the two germline ends. CDR1 is LGHNA, CDR2 YNFKEQ, per germline. Concerning this clonotype itself: Its antigen is undetermined.

The authors ran a second PCR of about 6 to 11 cycles using a sample-barcoded 5' primer and a J-beta primer mix. Every sample returned 2.5 million or more CDR3-containing paired-end reads. TCRdb called the 5' RACE reads again in MiXCR, with one record for every CDR3 protein. The profile shows under 2,000,000 distinct CDR3 sequences, around 48% of them singletons. The sequenced material came from blood. The gene calls are TRBV4-2 and TRBJ2-6; tentatively, D is TRBD2 (5 bases). The receptor was derived from a woman aged 40 to 50 in good health. This CDR3 reads CASSQDARGRGANVLTF. DNA for the CDR3: TGTGCCAGCAGCCAAGATGCCCGAGGGAGAGGGGCCAACGTCCTGACTTTC.